This record looks at one T cell receptor (beta chain) sequence and its context. CDR1 and CDR2 (germline): SGHKS, YYEKEE (reference sequence). This CDR3 contains 17 residues. V gave up 0 bases and J gave up 2 bases, with 15 bases separating them. This entry is derived from a study of Ad26.COV2.S vaccination and SARS-CoV-2 variants. Treatment defined: approximately 18 received Ad26.COV2.S at low or high dose, single or two shots; roughly five received placebo; per-sample allocation not given. Specimen acquisition occurred on day 63 following the initial vaccine or placebo injection. Assay used: immunoSEQ multiplex PCR; TCRdb lists only in-frame clones, some missing. In the table there are over 400,000 clones, 80% to 95% of which are singletons.

This sample comprised peripheral blood, obtained in a trial of Ad26.COV2.S vaccine versus placebo. V and J are TRBV5-5 and TRBJ1-5; D is ambiguous. The clonotype was recovered from a person aged 18-65 years who received the Ad26.COV2.S COVID-19 vaccine or a placebo. In DNA form, the CDR3 reads TGTGCCAGCAGCTTGGAATCAAGCCCCAGACGCAATCAGCCCCAGCATTTT. Its translation: CASSLESSPRRNQPQHF.